This entry is about one TCR beta chain. Its antigen is still unknown. Only in-frame clones appear in the TCRdb table, and some are missing; sequencing was by immunoSEQ multiplex PCR. The sample has some 28,000 clones, 85% to 95% seen once. Genomic DNA came from blood regulatory T cells gated CD4+ CD25-high CD127-low. The data stem from a study of regulatory and conventional T cells in RAG deficiency. Study observations and caveats: RAG-deficient patients showed markedly lower Shannon entropy and higher Simpson indices than control T-cell subsets. In Omenn syndrome, Treg and Tconv repertoires overlapped >75%.

Germline V gives CDR1 SGHNT, CDR2 YYREEE (reference sequence). Between the trimmed V and J ends, which lost 2 bases and 4 bases, there was a span of 9 bases. The CDR3 loop spans 13 amino acids. The same data also went into a second study, on regulatory T cells. Turning to that study: Amplification used 52 TRBV primers and 13 TRBJ primers. Skewed V and J usage and few unique V-J pairs marked patient repertoires, most in Tregs.

The chain links TRBV5-4 to TRBJ2-5; D call uncertain. Material: Tregs sorted from blood. The sequence derives from a human donor in good health. CDR3: CASSFGFGETQYF. Here the CDR3 DNA reads TGTGCCAGCAGCTTCGGGTTCGGAGAGACCCAGTACTTC. Complete variable domain (other parts from reference TRBV5-4 and TRBJ2-5): ETGVTQSPTHLIKTRGQQVTLRCSSQSGHNTVSWYQQALGQGPQFIFQYYREEENGRGNFPPRFSGLQFPNYSSELNVNALELDDSALYLCASSFGFGETQYFGPGTRLLVL.